Below are 27 T cell receptor beta chains sequenced from a single sample in a study of shared clonotypes between healthy human individuals. Assay used: immunoSEQ multiplex PCR; TCRdb lists only in-frame clones, some missing. Of under 1,100,000 clones in the sample, roughly 75% were seen once. The sample consisted of memory CD4+ T cells sorted from blood. Subset specified: CD45RA-negative fraction. The receptors shown here come from a man aged 18 to 29 in good health.

The chain uses TRBV5-5 and TRBJ1-5; D uncertain. Germline lookup yields CDR1 SGHKS and CDR2 YYEKEE (reference sequence). CDR3 length: 15 residues. V gave up 2 bases and J gave up 4 bases, with 13 bases separating them. The CDR3 coding sequence is TGTGCCAGCAGCTTAGGGTTTTCGATAAATCAGCCCCAGCATTTT. This translates into CASSLGFSINQPQHF. Supplemented by reference TRBV5-5 and TRBJ1-5, the full variable domain reads DAGVTQSPTHLIKTRGQQVTLRCSPISGHKSVSWYQQVLGQGPQFIFQYYEKEERGRGNFPDRFSARQFPNYSSELNVNALLLGDSALYLCASSLGFSINQPQHFGDGTRLSIL.

This sequence joins TRBV6-7 and TRBJ2-5; 13 nucleotides agree with TRBD2. TRBV6-7 is labeled an ORF, and its function is uncertain. The CDR3 length is 17 residues. The ends lost 2 bases at V and 3 bases at J; junction bases unmatched: 6. The CDR3 coding sequence is TGTGCCAGCAGTTACGGGACTAGCGGGGAAGAGGAAGAGACCCAGTACTTC. Amino acid sequence: CASSYGTSGEEEETQYF.

The gene calls are TRBV11-2 and TRBJ2-1; a weak D match, TRBD1 (6 bases). V gave up 5 bases and J gave up 15 bases, with 14 bases separating them. The CDR3 is 11 amino acids. The germline CDR1 and CDR2 sequences are SGHAT and FQNNGV. Here the CDR3 reads CASSPGTPLFF. The CDR3 DNA reads TGTGCCAGCAGCCCCGGGACACCCCTGTTCTTC.

The chain has TRBV19 and TRBJ2-6; D call uncertain. Germline V gives CDR1 LNHDA, CDR2 SQIVND (reference sequence). This CDR3 is built from 15 residues. V was clipped by 0 bases and J by 0 bases, with 3 bases between them. The chain's CDR3 is CASSIESSGANVLTF. In DNA form, the CDR3 reads TGTGCCAGTAGTATAGAGTCCTCTGGGGCCAACGTCCTGACTTTC.

A word on this clone: In the same sample, other DNA sequences code for this CDR3. The genes are TRBV6-6 and TRBJ1-5; D not resolved. V lost 2 bases to trimming and J lost 5 bases, with 4 bases between them. Germline-derived CDR1 and CDR2 are MNHNY and SVGAGI (reference sequence). There are 12 residues in the CDR3. The chain's CDR3 is CASSYADQPQHF. In nucleotides, the CDR3 is TGTGCCAGCAGTTACGCGGATCAGCCCCAGCATTTT.

As concerns this clone: The sample has other DNA sequences that encode this CDR3 too. The rearrangement links TRBV7-6 to TRBJ1-1, with a weak D call TRBD1 (5 bases). V lost 5 bases to trimming and J lost 1 base, with 8 bases between them. CDR3 length equals 13 residues. Germline V gene data show CDR1 as SGHVS and CDR2 as FNYEAQ. The CDR3 region is CASSPRGNTEAFF. The DNA for the CDR3 is TGTGCCAGCAGCCCAAGGGGGAACACTGAAGCTTTCTTT.

A single count supports this clone. This chain joins TRBV5-6 and TRBJ2-3; 10 positions agree with TRBD2. CDR1 SGHDT and CDR2 YYEEEE come from the germline V gene. Trimming took 1 base from V and 4 from J; bases not matched to a gene: 9. The CDR3 runs 17 residues. CDR3 protein: CASSLNLLAGVADTQYF. The CDR3, as DNA: TGTGCCAGCAGCTTGAATTTGCTAGCGGGAGTGGCAGATACGCAGTATTTT.

This chain joins TRBV21-1 and TRBJ2-5; the table's TRBD1 call for D was not verified on the DNA. TRBV21-1 corresponds to a pseudogene. The CDR3 spans 17 residues. CDR3 DNA sequence: TGTGCCAGCAGCTTACCAGATGGGGACACCACAGGAGAGACCCAGTACTTC. Its protein product is CASSLPDGDTTGETQYF.

J is TRBJ2-1 and V is TRBV7-2; D is uncertain. V dropped 1 base and J dropped 7 bases, with 11 bases sitting between them. CDR1 is SGHTA, CDR2 FQGNSA, per germline. This CDR3 contains 14 residues. The DNA for the CDR3 is TGTGCCAGCAGCTTAGGAGGCTCCGGGAATGAGCAGTTCTTC. This codes for CASSLGGSGNEQFF.

The gene calls are TRBV4-3 and TRBJ2-3; D not resolved. Between the trimmed V and J ends, which lost 0 bases and 2 bases, there was a span of 9 bases. The CDR3 runs 15 residues. Germline CDR1 and CDR2: LGHNA and YSLEER. This CDR3 is CASSQDRRYTDTQYF. The DNA for the CDR3 is TGCGCCAGCAGCCAAGATAGGCGATACACAGATACGCAGTATTTT.

As regards this clone: The germline gene is not matched at one end of the junction; a read error may be the cause. The chain employs TRBV5-4 and TRBJ2-1, with 7 bases lining up with TRBD2. The germline V gene has CDR1 SGHNT and CDR2 YYREEE (reference sequence). There are 13 residues in the CDR3. The CDR3 coding sequence is TGTGTCAGCAGCACGAACACGGGGGGTGAGCAGTTCTTC. Amino acids: CVSSTNTGGEQFF.

This sequence joins TRBV2 and TRBJ1-1; 7 bases are shared with TRBD1. Trimming cost V 5 bases and J 4 bases; bases outside gene matches: 4. CDR1 is SNHLY and CDR2 is FYNNEI in the germline V gene. The CDR3 covers 13 residues. The CDR3: CASSWQGGTEAFF. The DNA of the CDR3 is TGTGCCAGCAGTTGGCAGGGGGGCACTGAAGCTTTCTTT.

Concerning this clone: A read error may account for a junction end that differs from germline. This sequence joins TRBV5-4 and TRBJ1-2, with D hard to call. The germline gives CDR1 SGHNT, CDR2 YYREEE (reference sequence). The length of the CDR3 is 16 residues. The CDR3 region is CASTLGAGQSNYGYTF. CDR3 sequence (DNA): TGTGCCAGCACCTTGGGTGCCGGGCAGTCAAACTATGGCTACACCTTC.

The chain couples TRBV30 to TRBJ1-3; weak D call: TRBD1 (6 bases). The CDR3 loop spans 14 amino acids. V shed 4 bases and J shed 4 bases, with 14 bases lying between them. In germline, CDR1 is GTSNPN, CDR2 SVGIG (reference sequence). For the CDR3, the DNA is TGTGCCTGGATCAAGGGGGGGAGCGGAAACACCATATATTTT. This translates into CAWIKGGSGNTIYF.

A single count supports this clone. The DNA of the CDR3 is TGCGCCAGCAGCCAAGAAACAGCGGGAGGGCCGAATGAGCAGTTCTTC. Its translation: CASSQETAGGPNEQFF. V and J are TRBV4-3 and TRBJ2-1; 10 bases agree with TRBD2. The CDR3 is 16 amino acids. Germline V gene data show CDR1 as LGHNA and CDR2 as YSLEER. Trimming cost V 0 bases and J 7 bases; bases outside gene matches: 6.

This clone was counted only a few times. Other DNA variants within this sample encode the same CDR3. The J gene is TRBJ1-3, the V gene TRBV2; 7 nucleotides match TRBD1. Trimming cost V 9 bases and J 0 bases; bases outside gene matches: 8. CDR1 and CDR2 (germline): SNHLY, FYNNEI. This CDR3 comprises 15 residues. DNA for the CDR3: TGTGCCAGTTCGGGACAGCGTTCCTCTGGAAACACCATATATTTT. Its protein is CASSGQRSSGNTIYF.

As concerns this clone: Other DNA sequences within the sample encode an identical CDR3. The V and J genes are TRBV5-1 and TRBJ1-2, with D unclear. The CDR3 totals 15 residues. Trimming left V 4 bases short and J 0 bases short, with 13 bases between. Germline V CDR1 and CDR2: SGHRS, YFSETQ. Written as DNA, the CDR3 is TGCGCCAGCAGCCCATCGGGCGATCCTAACTATGGCTACACCTTC. Protein: CASSPSGDPNYGYTF.

This clone was counted between two and nine times. The chain combines TRBV7-9 with TRBJ2-5, with D tentatively TRBD2 (6 bases). CDR1 and CDR2 from the germline V gene are SEHNR and FQNEAQ (reference sequence). This CDR3 comprises 12 residues. V gave up 1 base and J gave up 14 bases, with 14 bases separating them. The CDR3 bases are TGTGCCAGCAGCTTAGATTACGGGGGTCTCTACTTC. Translating gives CASSLDYGGLYF.

CDR3 amino acids: CASSLWEGDGYTF. The CDR3, as DNA: TGTGCCAGCAGTTTATGGGAGGGGGACGGCTACACCTTC. V gene TRBV27 combines with J gene TRBJ1-2, with D possibly matching TRBD1 (6 bases). The CDR3 extends over 13 amino acids. Trimming stripped 1 base from V and 8 bases from J, with 11 bases between. Germline values: CDR1 MNHEY, CDR2 SMNVEV (reference sequence).

This clone came up a few times. The CDR3 coding sequence is TGCGCCAGCAGCGCAGGGGCCAGCTCACCCCTCCACTTT. Translating it yields CASSAGASSPLHF. The chain is built from TRBV10-1 and TRBJ1-6, with D tentatively TRBD1 (6 bases). The length of the CDR3 is 13 residues. The V end lost 6 bases, the J end lost 10 bases, and 13 bases lay between the germline ends. In germline, CDR1 is WNHNN, CDR2 SYGVQD (reference sequence).

In its sample, this clone was seen many times. The chain is built from TRBV6-5 and TRBJ2-7, with 8 nucleotides matching TRBD1. This CDR3 spans 15 amino acids. J gave up 7 bases and V 0 bases, and 8 bases lay outside the gene matches. Germline loops: CDR1 MNHEY, CDR2 SVGAGI. The CDR3 loop is CASSYSSQGADEQYF. Here the CDR3 DNA reads TGTGCCAGCAGTTACTCATCGCAGGGGGCAGATGAGCAGTACTTC.

This chain links TRBV5-1 with TRBJ1-2; weak D call: TRBD1 (5 bases). The CDR3 is 14 residues long. CDR1 and CDR2 (germline): SGHRS, YFSETQ. V lost 0 bases and J lost 4, with 10 bases in between. In DNA form, the CDR3 reads TGCGCCAGCAGCTTGGTAGCTGGGGCCTATGGCTACACCTTC. Translation: CASSLVAGAYGYTF. Based on the CDR3 plus reference TRBV5-1 and TRBJ1-2, the full variable domain is KAGVTQTPRYLIKTRGQQVTLSCSPISGHRSVSWYQQTPGQGLQFLFEYFSETQRNKGNFPGRFSGRQFSNSRSEMNVSTLELGDSALYLCASSLVAGAYGYTFGSGTRLTVV.

This chain uses TRBV7-9 with TRBJ1-2, with TRBD1 as a possible D gene (6 bases). Per the germline V gene, CDR1 is SEHNR and CDR2 is FQNEAQ (reference sequence). CDR3 length: 14 amino acids. Trimming pared 2 bases from V and 4 bases from J, leaving 11 bases between. CDR3 coding DNA: TGTGCCAGCAGCTTACCGGACAGCCTCTATGGCTACACCTTC. Protein: CASSLPDSLYGYTF.

CDR3 loop: CASSFGTGGVEQYF. The DNA of the CDR3 is TGTGCCAGCAGCTTCGGGACAGGGGGGGTCGAGCAGTACTTC. The chain carries TRBV9 and TRBJ2-7; 11 bases are shared with TRBD1. CDR3 size: 14 residues. The germline CDR1 and CDR2 sequences are SGDLS and YYNGEE. Trimming at V came to 4 bases and at J to 6 bases, leaving 6 bases not matched to a gene.

This chain uses TRBV4-1 with TRBJ2-7, with 9 bases aligning to TRBD1. The V and J ends lost 0 bases and 4 bases, in that order; junction bases with no gene match: 4. Germline CDR1 reads MGHRA; CDR2 reads YSYEKL. CDR3 size: 15 residues. CDR3 protein: CASSQEDRGPYEQYF. For the CDR3, the DNA is TGCGCCAGCAGCCAAGAGGACAGGGGTCCGTACGAGCAGTACTTC.

The V call is TRBV5-1, the J call TRBJ2-2; 7 bases agree with TRBD1. The J segment lost 1 base and the V segment lost 5 bases, leaving 2 bases of the junction unmatched. The germline gives CDR1 SGHRS, CDR2 YFSETQ. This CDR3 spans 14 amino acids. CDR3 sequence reads: CASRRTGNTGELFF. CDR3 in DNA: TGCGCCAGCAGGCGGACAGGGAACACCGGGGAGCTGTTTTTT.

V gene TRBV9 combines with J gene TRBJ2-3; D remains ambiguous. The CDR3 runs 16 residues. Trimming shortened V by 0 bases and J by 0 bases, and 11 bases separated the two germline ends. Germline CDR1 is SGDLS and CDR2 is YYNGEE. This chain's CDR3 is CASSVAGGTSTDTQYF. CDR3 sequence (DNA): TGTGCCAGCAGCGTAGCTGGCGGCACTAGCACAGATACGCAGTATTTT. The variable domain in full, with the rest retrieved from reference TRBV9 and TRBJ2-3, is DSGVTQTPKHLITATGQRVTLRCSPRSGDLSVYWYQQSLDQGLQFLIQYYNGEERAKGNILERFSAQQFPDLHSELNLSSLELGDSALYFCASSVAGGTSTDTQYFGPGTRLTVL.